This T cell receptor beta chain was observed in a study of early T cells in non-severe SARS-CoV-2 infection. Per germline, CDR1 LGHNA and CDR2 YSLEER. The length of the CDR3 is 17 residues. Deletions cut 1 base from V and 0 bases from J, with 13 bases between. Study findings and constraints: VDJdb matching skewed toward anti-spike CD8 responses, missing private and CD4 specificities.

TCRdb processed the 5' RACE reads anew with MiXCR; each CDR3 protein has one entry. The sample has fewer than 50,000 distinct CDR3 sequences; more than 5.5% are singletons. With regard to this clonotype: The antigen remains undetermined.

This TCR was recovered from an adult who was a healthcare worker with PCR-confirmed SARS-CoV-2 infection or an uninfected control (not recorded which). The J gene is TRBJ1-3, the V gene TRBV4-3, with D possibly being TRBD1 (5 bases). The sample here was whole blood, taken at baseline. The CDR3 reads CASSQVVRTSSGNTIYF. In nucleotides, the CDR3 is TGCGCCAGCAGCCAAGTAGTTCGGACAAGCTCTGGAAACACCATATATTTT.